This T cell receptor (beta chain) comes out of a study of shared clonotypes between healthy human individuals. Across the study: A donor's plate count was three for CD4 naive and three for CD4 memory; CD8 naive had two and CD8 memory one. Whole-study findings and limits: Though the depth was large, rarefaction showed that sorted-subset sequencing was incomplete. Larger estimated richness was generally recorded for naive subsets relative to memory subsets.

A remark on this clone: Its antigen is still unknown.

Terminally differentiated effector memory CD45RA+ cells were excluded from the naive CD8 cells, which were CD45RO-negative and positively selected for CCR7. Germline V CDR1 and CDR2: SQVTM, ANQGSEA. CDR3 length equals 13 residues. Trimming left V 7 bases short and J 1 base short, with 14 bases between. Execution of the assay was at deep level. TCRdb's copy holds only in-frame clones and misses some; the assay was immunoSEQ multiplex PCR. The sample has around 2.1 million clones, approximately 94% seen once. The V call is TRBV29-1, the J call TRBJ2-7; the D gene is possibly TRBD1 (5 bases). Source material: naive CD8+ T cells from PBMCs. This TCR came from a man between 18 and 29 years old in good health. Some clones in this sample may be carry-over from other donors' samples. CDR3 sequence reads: CSARPTDSYEQYF. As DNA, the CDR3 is TGCAGCGCCCGACCGACAGATTCCTACGAGCAGTACTTC.